Shown below are 14 T cell receptor beta chains from a single sample sequenced in a study of cytomegalovirus exposure and HLA in healthy donors (dated by TCRdb to about 2017). The receptor library was made with the immunoSEQ multiplex PCR assay. The multiplex PCR relied on a mix of 60 forward primers for TCR Vbeta segments and 13 reverse primers for TCR Jbeta segments. The source is immuneACCESS, and TCRdb retained only in-frame sequences with V and J called. Part of the clones is not carried over; for the studies checked, unresolved V genes explain less than half of this, and the remainder is unexplained. In this sample the table shows approximately 100,000 clones, around 10% of which occur a single time. The ten largest clonotypes hold about 4.7% of the sample. The sample consisted of PBMCs. All receptors derive from a man aged 45-60 years in good health and CMV-seropositive.

This clone has just a few counts. The chain links TRBV10-3 to TRBJ1-2, with TRBD1 matching 9 bases. The CDR3 length is 16 residues. Germline CDR1 is ENHRY and CDR2 is SYGVKD. Trimming cost V 6 bases and J 8 bases; bases outside gene matches: 16. The CDR3 protein is CAIRNNGQGKRSGYTF. The CDR3 DNA follows: TGTGCCATCAGAAACAACGGACAGGGGAAAAGGAGCGGCTACACCTTC.

CDR3 bases: TGTGCCTGGAGTGTATCATATACGCAGTATTTT. Its protein is CAWSVSYTQYF. The chain joins TRBV30 to TRBJ2-3; no clear D. Trimming took off 0 bases at V and 7 bases at J, with 5 bases between the two ends. CDR1 and CDR2 from the germline V gene are GTSNPN and SVGIG (reference sequence). The CDR3 totals 11 residues.

V usage is TRBV29-1 and J usage is TRBJ1-4, with 9 bases that match TRBD1. This CDR3 has 16 amino acids. Germline CDR1 and CDR2: SQVTM and ANQGSEA. The J segment lost 7 bases and the V segment lost 7 bases, leaving 16 bases of the junction unmatched. The CDR3 coding sequence is TGCAGCGCCGGACCGACAGGGGGTATCGGTAGTGAAAAACTGTTTTTT. It yields the protein CSAGPTGGIGSEKLFF.

In its sample, this clone was seen a few times. The V call is TRBV30, the J call TRBJ1-5, with a possible D match to TRBD1 (5 bases). CDR1 is GTSNPN, CDR2 SVGIG, per germline (reference sequence). V was trimmed by 0 bases and J by 8 bases, leaving 11 bases between them. The CDR3 spans 13 residues. The CDR3 region has the DNA TGTGCCTGGAGTGTACAGGAGCAAAAGCCCCAGCATTTT. It is translated as CAWSVQEQKPQHF.

This sequence joins TRBV6-1 and TRBJ2-7, with D possibly being TRBD1 (5 bases). The V gene's germline CDR1 is MNHNS and CDR2 SASEGT. Trimming removed 1 base from V and 2 bases from J, with 9 bases in between. The CDR3 is 14 amino acids. CDR3 sequence reads: CASSEVNRPYEQYF. In DNA, the CDR3 is TGTGCCAGCAGTGAAGTGAACAGGCCCTACGAGCAGTACTTC.

The chain uses TRBV19 and TRBJ2-6; 8 nucleotides align to TRBD1. Unmatched junction bases numbered 3, after V lost 6 bases and J lost 2 bases. Germline V lookup: CDR1 LNHDA, CDR2 SQIVND (reference sequence). This CDR3 is built from 15 residues. CDR3 in amino acids: CASRIQGAGANVLTF. As DNA, the CDR3 is TGTGCCAGTAGGATACAGGGGGCTGGGGCCAACGTCCTGACTTTC.

The chain recombines TRBV5-1 with TRBJ2-7; D not resolved. V was shortened by 1 base and J by 2 bases, with 10 bases between the two germline ends. Per germline, CDR1 SGHRS and CDR2 YFSETQ. The CDR3 length is 14 residues. The CDR3 region is CASSLYAAAYEQYF. CDR3 bases: TGCGCCAGCAGCTTGTATGCGGCCGCCTACGAGCAGTACTTC.

This clone was seen more than once but under ten times. The chain recombines TRBV11-1 with TRBJ2-6; D call uncertain. Germline V gene lookup returns CDR1 SGHAT and CDR2 FQDESV (reference sequence). Trimming took off 0 bases at V and 0 bases at J, with 9 bases between the two ends. There are 17 residues in the CDR3. The CDR3: CASSLASLSSGANVLTF. CDR3 in DNA: TGTGCCAGCAGCTTAGCGTCGCTAAGCTCTGGGGCCAACGTCCTGACTTTC.

This rearrangement joins TRBV5-1 to TRBJ2-1, with 7 bases lining up with TRBD1. This CDR3 comprises 15 residues. The germline V gene has CDR1 SGHRS and CDR2 YFSETQ. The V and J ends lost 0 bases and 7 bases, in that order; junction bases with no gene match: 7. The CDR3 is CASSLDRGAQNEQFF. DNA of the CDR3: TGCGCCAGCAGCTTGGACAGGGGCGCTCAGAATGAGCAGTTCTTC.

This clone showed up just a few times. The chain is built from TRBV6-1 and TRBJ1-2; 9 bases are a match to TRBD1. The CDR3 sequence is 15 residues long. Trimming cost V 0 bases and J 8 bases; bases outside gene matches: 7. Germline assignment: CDR1 MNHNS and CDR2 SASEGT. The CDR3 here is CASSEAISQGAGYTF. In nucleotides, the CDR3 is TGTGCCAGCAGTGAAGCGATATCACAGGGGGCCGGCTACACCTTC.

This clone was counted between two and nine times. V is TRBV30 and J is TRBJ2-5, with a weak D call TRBD2 (6 bases). This CDR3 has 11 residues. Germline V CDR1 and CDR2: GTSNPN, SVGIG (reference sequence). Deletions cut 8 bases from V and 5 bases from J, with 12 bases between. Here the CDR3 reads CALSRGETQYF. CDR3 DNA: TGTGCCCTAAGCCGGGGGGAGACCCAGTACTTC. Drawing the rest from reference TRBV30 and TRBJ2-5, the complete variable domain is SQTIHQWPATLVQPVGSPLSLECTVEGTSNPNLYWYRQAAGRGLQLLFYSVGIGQISSEVPQNLSASRPQDRQFILSSKKLLLSDSGFYLCALSRGETQYFGPGTRLLVL.

This clone occurred a few times. The chain joins TRBV27 to TRBJ2-7; 7 nucleotides align to TRBD2. Germline CDR1 MNHEY, CDR2 SMNVEV (reference sequence). After removal of 6 bases from V and 2 bases from J, the junction contained 1 base not matched to a gene. The CDR3 extends over 12 amino acids. The CDR3 DNA is TGTGCCAGCAGGGGGAGGGCCTACGAGCAGTACTTC. This codes for CASRGRAYEQYF.

This chain connects TRBV7-9 to TRBJ1-1; 7 bases line up with TRBD1. CDR3 size: 15 residues. Trimming took 7 bases from V and 5 from J; bases not matched to a gene: 13. Germline V gene sequence: CDR1 SEHNR, CDR2 FQNEAQ (reference sequence). This chain's CDR3 is CASIQGGAGGTEAFF. The CDR3, as DNA: TGTGCCAGCATCCAGGGGGGAGCCGGTGGGACTGAAGCTTTCTTT.

This clone was counted only a few times. The chain carries TRBV29-1 and TRBJ2-3; 7 bases align to TRBD2. The J segment lost 0 bases and the V segment lost 5 bases, leaving 5 bases of the junction unmatched. The CDR3 contains 14 residues. Per germline, CDR1 SQVTM and CDR2 ANQGSEA. CDR3: CSVRGSVSTDTQYF. DNA for the CDR3: TGCAGCGTTCGCGGGAGTGTTAGCACAGATACGCAGTATTTT.